This T cell receptor beta chain was obtained from a study of T-cell reconstitution after alpha-beta-depleted transplantation in children. The library targeted TCRbeta and was prepared with unique molecular identifiers. TCRdb analysed the PCR reads with MiXCR anew, one entry per CDR3 protein. The table shows roughly 200,000 distinct CDR3 sequences, with approximately 8% occurring only once. Study conclusions and caveats: T-cell counts and diversity were attributed mostly to newly produced T cells one year after transplant.

CDR1 and CDR2 (germline): SGHRS, YFSETQ. V lost 4 bases and J lost 9, with 8 bases in between. This CDR3 has 11 amino acids. The table lists this clonotype with many counts. What it recognizes is unknown. The rearrangement uses TRBV5-1 and TRBJ2-1; D is uncertain. The sequenced sample was PBMCs, mostly from graft donor cells, obtained 360 days after TCRalphabeta/CD19-depleted stem cell transplant. The sequence derives from a male patient between 2 and 10 years old who had a stem cell transplant for acute myeloid leukemia, so the T cells may come from the graft donor. The CDR3 region is CASSADTEQFF. As DNA, the CDR3 is TGCGCCAGCAGCGCCGATACTGAGCAGTTCTTC.